The clone carrying this T cell receptor (beta chain) has only a few counts. Its antigen is currently unknown. Arm-PCR of CDR3 regions and iRepertoire HTBI primers were used to build TCR beta libraries. Each CDR3 protein gets one entry after TCRdb re-called the multiplex PCR reads with MiXCR. The sample gives 540,000 or so distinct CDR3 sequences, roughly 13% of which show up once; about 10% is in the top ten. These data originate in a study of regulatory T cells in long-lasting Graves disease. Background on the study: Graves' patients, newly diagnosed, had taken antithyroid drugs under 3 months.

Regarding time point: newly diagnosed GD, antithyroid drugs for less than 3 months. Scientists built the TCR library using RNA that was extracted from PBMCs. Study-wide findings and caveats: Authors noted too few samples as a limitation.

CDR3 size: 17 residues. With 4 bases clipped from V and 1 base from J, the junction kept 6 bases outside the gene matches. These data are also associated with another study on T cells in Graves' hyperthyroidism and ophthalmopathy. That publication notes: Researchers found most expanded thyroid clonotypes above 0.001 in blood as well.

This receptor was taken from a man aged 25-40 years with Graves disease. The chain is built from TRBV12-3 or TRBV12-4 and TRBJ2-5, with TRBD2 identical over 13 bases. The material sequenced was peripheral blood mononuclear cells (PBMCs), taken at new diagnosis, from a patient treated with antithyroid drugs. CDR3 protein: CASSSSWTSGGQETQYF. In nucleotides, the CDR3 is TGTGCCAGCAGTTCCTCATGGACTAGCGGGGGCCAAGAGACCCAGTACTTC.